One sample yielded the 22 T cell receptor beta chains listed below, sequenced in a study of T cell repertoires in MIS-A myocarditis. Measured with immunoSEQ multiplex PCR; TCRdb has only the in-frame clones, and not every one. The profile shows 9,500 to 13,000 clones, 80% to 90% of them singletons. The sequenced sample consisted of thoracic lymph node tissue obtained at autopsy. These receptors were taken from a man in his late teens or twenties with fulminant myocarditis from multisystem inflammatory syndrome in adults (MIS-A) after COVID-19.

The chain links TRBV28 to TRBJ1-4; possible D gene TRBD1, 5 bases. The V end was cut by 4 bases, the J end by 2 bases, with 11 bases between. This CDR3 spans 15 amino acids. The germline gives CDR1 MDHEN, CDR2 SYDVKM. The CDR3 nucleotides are TGTGCCAGCAGTTCCTCGGGGGGGACTAATGAAAAACTGTTTTTT. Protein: CASSSSGGTNEKLFF.

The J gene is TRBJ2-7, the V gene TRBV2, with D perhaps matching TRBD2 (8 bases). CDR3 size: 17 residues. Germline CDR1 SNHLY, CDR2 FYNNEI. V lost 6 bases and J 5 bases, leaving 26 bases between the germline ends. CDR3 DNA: TGTGCCAGCAGCCCTAGACAGGGTCGGGGGACTAGGGACGAGCAGTACTTC. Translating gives CASSPRQGRGTRDEQYF.

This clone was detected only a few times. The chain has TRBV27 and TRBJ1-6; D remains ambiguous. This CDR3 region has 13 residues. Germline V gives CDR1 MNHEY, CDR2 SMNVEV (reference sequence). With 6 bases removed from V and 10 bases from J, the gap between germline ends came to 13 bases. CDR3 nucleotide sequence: TGTGCCAGCAGAGCTCAAGAACGGTCACCCCTCCACTTT. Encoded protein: CASRAQERSPLHF.

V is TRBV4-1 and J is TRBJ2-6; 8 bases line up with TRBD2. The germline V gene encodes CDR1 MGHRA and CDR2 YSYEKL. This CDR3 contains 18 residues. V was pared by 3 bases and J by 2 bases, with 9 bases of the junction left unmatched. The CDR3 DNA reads TGCGCCAGCAGCCACCGAGCTTTTAGCGGGACTGGGGCCAACGTCCTGACTTTC. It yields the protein CASSHRAFSGTGANVLTF.

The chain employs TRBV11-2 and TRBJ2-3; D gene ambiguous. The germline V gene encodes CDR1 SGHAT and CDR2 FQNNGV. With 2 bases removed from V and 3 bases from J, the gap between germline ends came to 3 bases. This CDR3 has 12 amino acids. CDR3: CASSLQTDTQYF. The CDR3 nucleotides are TGTGCCAGCAGCTTACAGACAGATACGCAGTATTTT. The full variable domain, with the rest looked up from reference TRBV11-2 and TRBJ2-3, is EAGVAQSPRYKIIEKRQSVAFWCNPISGHATLYWYQQILGQGPKLLIQFQNNGVVDDSQLPKDRFSAERLKGVDSTLKIQPAKLEDSAVYLCASSLQTDTQYFGPGTRLTVL.

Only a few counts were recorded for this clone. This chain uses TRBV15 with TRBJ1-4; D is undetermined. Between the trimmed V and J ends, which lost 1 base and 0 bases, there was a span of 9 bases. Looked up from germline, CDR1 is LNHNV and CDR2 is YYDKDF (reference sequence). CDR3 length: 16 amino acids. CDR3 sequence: CATSRGASATNEKLFF. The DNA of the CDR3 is TGTGCCACCAGCAGAGGGGCCTCTGCAACTAATGAAAAACTGTTTTTT.

The chain's CDR3 is CSVEWGVGYTF. CDR3 nucleotides: TGCAGCGTTGAGTGGGGGGTCGGCTACACCTTC. The J gene is TRBJ1-2, the V gene TRBV29-1; weak D call: TRBD1 (5 bases). V shed 3 bases and J shed 8 bases, with 10 bases lying between them. In germline, CDR1 is SQVTM, CDR2 ANQGSEA. The CDR3 is made up of 11 amino acids.

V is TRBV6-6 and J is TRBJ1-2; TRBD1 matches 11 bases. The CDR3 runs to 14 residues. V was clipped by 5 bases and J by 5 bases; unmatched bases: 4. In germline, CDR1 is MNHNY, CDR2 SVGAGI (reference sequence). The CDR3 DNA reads TGTGCCAGCAGTAGAGGACAGGGGGCTTATGGCTACACCTTC. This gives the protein CASSRGQGAYGYTF.

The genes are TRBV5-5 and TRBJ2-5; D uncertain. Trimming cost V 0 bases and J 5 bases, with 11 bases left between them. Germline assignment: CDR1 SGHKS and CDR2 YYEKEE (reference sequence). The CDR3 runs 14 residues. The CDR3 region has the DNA TGTGCCAGCAGCTTGGCCGGGCAGAGGGAGACCCAGTACTTC. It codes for CASSLAGQRETQYF.

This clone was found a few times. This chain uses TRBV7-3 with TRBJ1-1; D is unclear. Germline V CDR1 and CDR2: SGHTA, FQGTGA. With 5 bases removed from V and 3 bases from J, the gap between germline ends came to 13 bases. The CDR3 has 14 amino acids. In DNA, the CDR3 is TGTGCCAGCAGCCCCAGTGGGCAGGACACTGAAGCTTTCTTT. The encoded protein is CASSPSGQDTEAFF.

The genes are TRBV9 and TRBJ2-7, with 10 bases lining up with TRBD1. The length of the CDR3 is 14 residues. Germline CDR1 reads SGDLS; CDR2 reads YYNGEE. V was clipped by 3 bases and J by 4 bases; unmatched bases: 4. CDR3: CASSGGDRGYEQYF. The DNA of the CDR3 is TGTGCCAGCAGCGGGGGGGACAGGGGATACGAGCAGTACTTC. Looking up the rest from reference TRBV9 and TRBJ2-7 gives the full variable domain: DSGVTQTPKHLITATGQRVTLRCSPRSGDLSVYWYQQSLDQGLQFLIQYYNGEERAKGNILERFSAQQFPDLHSELNLSSLELGDSALYFCASSGGDRGYEQYFGPGTRLTVT.

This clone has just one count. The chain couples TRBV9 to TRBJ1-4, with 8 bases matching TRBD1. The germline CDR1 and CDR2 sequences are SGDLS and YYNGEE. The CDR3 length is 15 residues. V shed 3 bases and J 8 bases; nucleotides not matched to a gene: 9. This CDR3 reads CASSAGQGVREKLFF. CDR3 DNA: TGTGCCAGCAGCGCCGGACAGGGAGTGAGGGAAAAACTGTTTTTT.

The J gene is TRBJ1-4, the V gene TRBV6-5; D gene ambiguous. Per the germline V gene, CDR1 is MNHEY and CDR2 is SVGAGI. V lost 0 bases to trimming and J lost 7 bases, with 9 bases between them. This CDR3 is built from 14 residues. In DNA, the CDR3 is TGTGCCAGCAGTTACTCCCGGGTTGGTGAAAAACTGTTTTTT. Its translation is CASSYSRVGEKLFF.

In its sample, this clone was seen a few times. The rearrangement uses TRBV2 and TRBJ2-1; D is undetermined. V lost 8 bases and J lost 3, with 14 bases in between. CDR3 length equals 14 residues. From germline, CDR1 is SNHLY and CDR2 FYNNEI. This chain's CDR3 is CASHHWGSYNEQFF. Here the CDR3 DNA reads TGTGCCAGCCATCATTGGGGAAGCTACAATGAGCAGTTCTTC.

CDR3 coding DNA: TGTGCCAGCAGCGCGGACTCGGGGGTAGGTCAGCCCCAGCATTTT. This codes for CASSADSGVGQPQHF. The chain is built from TRBV11-2 and TRBJ1-5, with D maybe TRBD1 (5 bases). This CDR3 comprises 15 residues. Trimming removed 5 bases from V and 6 bases from J, with 17 bases in between. Germline values: CDR1 SGHAT, CDR2 FQNNGV.

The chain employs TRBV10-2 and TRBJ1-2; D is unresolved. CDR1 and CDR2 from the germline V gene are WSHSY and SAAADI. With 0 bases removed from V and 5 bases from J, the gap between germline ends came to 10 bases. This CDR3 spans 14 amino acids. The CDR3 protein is CASSESGGQYGYTF. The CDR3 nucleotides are TGCGCCAGCAGTGAGTCAGGAGGGCAGTATGGCTACACCTTC.

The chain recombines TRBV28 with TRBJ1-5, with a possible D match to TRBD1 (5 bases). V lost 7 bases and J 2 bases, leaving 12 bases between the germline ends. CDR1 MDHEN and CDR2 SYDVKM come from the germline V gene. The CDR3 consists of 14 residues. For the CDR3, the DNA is TGTGCCAGCACCGGGGGGTCTGGCAATCAGCCCCAGCATTTT. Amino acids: CASTGGSGNQPQHF.

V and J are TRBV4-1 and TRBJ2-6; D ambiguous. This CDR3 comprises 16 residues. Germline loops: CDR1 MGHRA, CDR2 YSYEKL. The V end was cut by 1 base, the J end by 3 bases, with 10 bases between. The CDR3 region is CASSQVGDLGANVLTF. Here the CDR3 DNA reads TGCGCCAGCAGCCAAGTTGGAGATCTTGGGGCCAACGTCCTGACTTTC.

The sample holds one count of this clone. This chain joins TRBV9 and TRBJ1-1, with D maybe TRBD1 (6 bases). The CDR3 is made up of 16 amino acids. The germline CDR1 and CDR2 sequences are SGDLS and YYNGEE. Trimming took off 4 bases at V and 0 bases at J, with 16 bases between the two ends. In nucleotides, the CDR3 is TGTGCCAGCAGCCTGGGAGACAGGACCTTGAACACTGAAGCTTTCTTT. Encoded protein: CASSLGDRTLNTEAFF.

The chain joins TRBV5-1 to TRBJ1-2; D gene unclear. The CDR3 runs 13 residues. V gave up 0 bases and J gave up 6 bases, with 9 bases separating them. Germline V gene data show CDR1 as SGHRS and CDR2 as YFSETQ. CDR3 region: CASSLEDFHGYTF. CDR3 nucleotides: TGCGCCAGCAGCTTGGAGGACTTCCATGGCTACACCTTC.

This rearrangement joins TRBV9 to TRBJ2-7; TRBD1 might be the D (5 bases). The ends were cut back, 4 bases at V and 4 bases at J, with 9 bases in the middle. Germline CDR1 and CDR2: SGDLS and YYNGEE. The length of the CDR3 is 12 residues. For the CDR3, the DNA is TGTGCCAGCAGCCCCAGGGATTACGAGCAGTACTTC. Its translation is CASSPRDYEQYF.

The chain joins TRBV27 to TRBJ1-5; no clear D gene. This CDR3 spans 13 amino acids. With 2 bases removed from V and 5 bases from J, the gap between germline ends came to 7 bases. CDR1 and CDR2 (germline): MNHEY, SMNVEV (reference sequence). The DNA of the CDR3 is TGTGCCAGCAGTTTAAATGGTGATCAGCCCCAGCATTTT. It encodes CASSLNGDQPQHF.